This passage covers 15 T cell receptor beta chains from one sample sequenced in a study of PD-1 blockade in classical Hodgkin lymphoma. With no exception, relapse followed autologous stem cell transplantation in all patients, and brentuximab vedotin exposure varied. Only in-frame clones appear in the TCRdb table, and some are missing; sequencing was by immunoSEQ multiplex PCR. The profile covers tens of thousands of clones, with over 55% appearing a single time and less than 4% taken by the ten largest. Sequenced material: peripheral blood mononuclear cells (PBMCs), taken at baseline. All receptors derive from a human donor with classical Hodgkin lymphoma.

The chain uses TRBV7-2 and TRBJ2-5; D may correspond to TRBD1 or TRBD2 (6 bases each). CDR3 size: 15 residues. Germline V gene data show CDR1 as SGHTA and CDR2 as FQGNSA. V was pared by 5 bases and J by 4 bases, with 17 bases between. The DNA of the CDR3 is TGTGCCAGCAGCATATCCGGTGGAGGGGGAGAGACCCAGTACTTC. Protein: CASSISGGGGETQYF. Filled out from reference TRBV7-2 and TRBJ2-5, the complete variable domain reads GAGVSQSPSNKVTEKGKDVELRCDPISGHTALYWYRQSLGQGLEFLIYFQGNSAPDKSGLPSDRFSAERTGGSVSTLTIQRTQQEDSAVYLCASSISGGGGETQYFGPGTRLLVL.

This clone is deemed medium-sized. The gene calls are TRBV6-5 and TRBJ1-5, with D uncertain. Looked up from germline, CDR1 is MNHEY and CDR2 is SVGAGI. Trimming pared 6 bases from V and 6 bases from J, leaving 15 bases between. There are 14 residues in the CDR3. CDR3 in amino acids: CASRKRVEGQPQHF. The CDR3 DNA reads TGTGCCAGCAGAAAAAGGGTAGAGGGTCAGCCCCAGCATTTT.

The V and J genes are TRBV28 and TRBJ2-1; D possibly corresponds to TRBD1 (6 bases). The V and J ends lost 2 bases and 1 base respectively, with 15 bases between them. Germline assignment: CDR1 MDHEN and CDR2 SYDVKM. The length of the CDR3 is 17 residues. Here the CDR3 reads CASSLLRDTKSYNEQFF. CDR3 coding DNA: TGTGCCAGCAGTTTACTCCGGGACACAAAATCCTACAATGAGCAGTTCTTC.

CDR3 bases: TGTGCCAGCACTGGCACCAACTATGGCTACACCTTC. It translates to CASTGTNYGYTF. This chain joins TRBV6-6 and TRBJ1-2; D is ambiguous. This CDR3 comprises 12 residues. CDR1 MNHNY and CDR2 SVGAGI come from the germline V gene (reference sequence). Deletions cut 7 bases from V and 2 bases from J, with 8 bases between.

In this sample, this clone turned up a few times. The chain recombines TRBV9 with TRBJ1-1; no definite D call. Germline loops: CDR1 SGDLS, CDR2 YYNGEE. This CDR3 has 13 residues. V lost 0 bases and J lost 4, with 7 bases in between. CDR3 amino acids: CASSVGRSTEAFF. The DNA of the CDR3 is TGTGCCAGCAGCGTAGGGAGGAGCACTGAAGCTTTCTTT.

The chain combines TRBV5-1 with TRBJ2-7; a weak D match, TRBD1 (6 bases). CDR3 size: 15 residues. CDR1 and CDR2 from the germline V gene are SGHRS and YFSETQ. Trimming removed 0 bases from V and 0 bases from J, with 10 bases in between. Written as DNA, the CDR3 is TGCGCCAGCAGCTTGGTCCGGACAGACTCCTACGAGCAGTACTTC. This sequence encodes CASSLVRTDSYEQYF.

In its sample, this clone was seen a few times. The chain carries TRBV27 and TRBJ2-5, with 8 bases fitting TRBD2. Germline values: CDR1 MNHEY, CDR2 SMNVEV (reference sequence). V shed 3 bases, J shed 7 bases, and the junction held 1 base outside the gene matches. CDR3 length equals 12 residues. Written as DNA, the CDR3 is TGTGCCAGCAGTTTGGCGGGAGGGACCCAGTACTTC. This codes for CASSLAGGTQYF.

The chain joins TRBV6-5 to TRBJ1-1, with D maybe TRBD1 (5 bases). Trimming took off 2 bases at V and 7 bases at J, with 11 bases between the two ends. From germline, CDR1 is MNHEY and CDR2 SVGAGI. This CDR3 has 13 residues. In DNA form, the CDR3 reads TGTGCCAGCAGTTACGTAGGTGGGGGTGAAGCTTTCTTT. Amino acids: CASSYVGGGEAFF.

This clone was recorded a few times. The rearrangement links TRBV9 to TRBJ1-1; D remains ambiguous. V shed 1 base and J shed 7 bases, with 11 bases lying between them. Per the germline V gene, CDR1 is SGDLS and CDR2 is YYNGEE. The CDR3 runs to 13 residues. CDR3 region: CASSVSPTFEAFF. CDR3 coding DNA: TGTGCCAGCAGCGTATCCCCGACCTTTGAAGCTTTCTTT. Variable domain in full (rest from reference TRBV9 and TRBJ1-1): DSGVTQTPKHLITATGQRVTLRCSPRSGDLSVYWYQQSLDQGLQFLIQYYNGEERAKGNILERFSAQQFPDLHSELNLSSLELGDSALYFCASSVSPTFEAFFGQGTRLTVV.

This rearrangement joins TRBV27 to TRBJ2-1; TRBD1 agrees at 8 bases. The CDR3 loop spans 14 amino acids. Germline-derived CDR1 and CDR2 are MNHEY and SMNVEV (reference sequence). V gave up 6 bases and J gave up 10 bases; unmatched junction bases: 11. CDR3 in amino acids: CASRPGQGAGEQFF. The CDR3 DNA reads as TGTGCCAGCAGACCGGGGCAGGGGGCAGGGGAGCAGTTCTTC.

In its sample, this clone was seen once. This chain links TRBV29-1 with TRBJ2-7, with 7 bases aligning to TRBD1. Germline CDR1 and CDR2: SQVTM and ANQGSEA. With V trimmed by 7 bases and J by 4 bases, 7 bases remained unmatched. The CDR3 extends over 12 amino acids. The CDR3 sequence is CSASRQGYEQYF. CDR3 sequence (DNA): TGCAGCGCTTCACGACAGGGATACGAGCAGTACTTC.

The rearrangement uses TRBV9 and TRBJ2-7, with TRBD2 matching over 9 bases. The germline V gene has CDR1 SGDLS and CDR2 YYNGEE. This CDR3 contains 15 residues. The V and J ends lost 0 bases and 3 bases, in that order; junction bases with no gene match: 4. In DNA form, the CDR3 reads TGTGCCAGCAGCGTAGGAGCTAGCGGGGTCTACGAGCAGTACTTC. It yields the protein CASSVGASGVYEQYF.

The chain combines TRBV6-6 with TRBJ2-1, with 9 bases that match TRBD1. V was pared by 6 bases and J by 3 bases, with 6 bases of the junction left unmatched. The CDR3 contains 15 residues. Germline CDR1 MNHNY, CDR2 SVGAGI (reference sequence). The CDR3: CASSGTGLYYNEQFF. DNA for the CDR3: TGTGCCAGCAGCGGGACAGGGCTCTACTACAATGAGCAGTTCTTC.

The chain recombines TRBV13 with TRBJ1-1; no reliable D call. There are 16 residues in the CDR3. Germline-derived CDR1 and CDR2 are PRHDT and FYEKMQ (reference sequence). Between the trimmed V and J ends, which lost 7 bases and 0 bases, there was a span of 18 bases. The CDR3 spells CASTREEGALNTEAFF. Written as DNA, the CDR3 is TGTGCCAGCACCCGAGAGGAGGGAGCCCTGAACACTGAAGCTTTCTTT.

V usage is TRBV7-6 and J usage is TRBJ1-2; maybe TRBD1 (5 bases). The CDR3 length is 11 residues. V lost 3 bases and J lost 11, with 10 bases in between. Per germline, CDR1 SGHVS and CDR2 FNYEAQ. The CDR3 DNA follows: TGTGCCAGCAGCTTTGGGACTGGGTACACCTTC. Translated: CASSFGTGYTF.